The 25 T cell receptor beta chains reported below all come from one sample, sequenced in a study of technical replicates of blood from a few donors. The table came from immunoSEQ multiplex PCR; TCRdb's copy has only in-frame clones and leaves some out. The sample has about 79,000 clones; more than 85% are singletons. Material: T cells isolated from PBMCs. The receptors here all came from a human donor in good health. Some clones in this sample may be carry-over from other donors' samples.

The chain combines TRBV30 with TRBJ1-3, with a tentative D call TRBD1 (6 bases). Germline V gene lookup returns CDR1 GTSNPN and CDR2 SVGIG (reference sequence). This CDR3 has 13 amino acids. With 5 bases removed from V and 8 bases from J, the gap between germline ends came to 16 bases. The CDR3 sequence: CAWGTGHQDTIYF. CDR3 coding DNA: TGTGCCTGGGGAACAGGGCATCAGGACACCATATATTTT. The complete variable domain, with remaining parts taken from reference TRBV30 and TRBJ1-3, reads SQTIHQWPATLVQPVGSPLSLECTVEGTSNPNLYWYRQAAGRGLQLLFYSVGIGQISSEVPQNLSASRPQDRQFILSSKKLLLSDSGFYLCAWGTGHQDTIYFGEGSWLTVV.

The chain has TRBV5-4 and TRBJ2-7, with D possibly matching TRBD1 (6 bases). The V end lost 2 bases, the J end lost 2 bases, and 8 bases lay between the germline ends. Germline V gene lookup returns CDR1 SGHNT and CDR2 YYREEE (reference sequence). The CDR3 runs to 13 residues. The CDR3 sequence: CASSLWTAYEQYF. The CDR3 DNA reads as TGTGCCAGCAGCTTATGGACAGCCTACGAGCAGTACTTC.

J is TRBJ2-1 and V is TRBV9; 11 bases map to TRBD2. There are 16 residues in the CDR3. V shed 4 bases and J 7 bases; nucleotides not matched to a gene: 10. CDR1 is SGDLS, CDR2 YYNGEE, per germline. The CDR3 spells CASSPLILAGANEQFF. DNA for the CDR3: TGTGCCAGCAGCCCTCTCATACTAGCGGGAGCAAATGAGCAGTTCTTC.

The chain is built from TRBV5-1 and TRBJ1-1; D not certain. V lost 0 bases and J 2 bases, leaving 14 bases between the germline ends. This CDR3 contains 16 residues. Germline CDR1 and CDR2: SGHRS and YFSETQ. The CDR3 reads CASSLGVGSPNTEAFF. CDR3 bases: TGCGCCAGCAGCTTGGGAGTGGGGAGTCCAAACACTGAAGCTTTCTTT.

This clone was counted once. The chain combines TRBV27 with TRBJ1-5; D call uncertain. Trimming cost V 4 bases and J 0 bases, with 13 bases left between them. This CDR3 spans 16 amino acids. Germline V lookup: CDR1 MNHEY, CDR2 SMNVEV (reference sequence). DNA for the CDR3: TGTGCCAGCAGTTCCAAGCCCTCTTATAGCAATCAGCCCCAGCATTTT. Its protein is CASSSKPSYSNQPQHF.

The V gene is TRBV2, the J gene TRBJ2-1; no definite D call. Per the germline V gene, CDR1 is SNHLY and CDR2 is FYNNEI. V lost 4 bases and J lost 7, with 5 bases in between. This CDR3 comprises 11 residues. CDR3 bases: TGTGCCAGCAGTGTAATGAATGAGCAGTTCTTC. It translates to CASSVMNEQFF.

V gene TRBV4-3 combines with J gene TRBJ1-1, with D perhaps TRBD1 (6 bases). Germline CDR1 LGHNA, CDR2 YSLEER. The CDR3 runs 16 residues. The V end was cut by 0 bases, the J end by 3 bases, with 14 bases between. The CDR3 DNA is TGCGCCAGCAGCCAAGAAGCGTACGGGACATACACTGAAGCTTTCTTT. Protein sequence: CASSQEAYGTYTEAFF.

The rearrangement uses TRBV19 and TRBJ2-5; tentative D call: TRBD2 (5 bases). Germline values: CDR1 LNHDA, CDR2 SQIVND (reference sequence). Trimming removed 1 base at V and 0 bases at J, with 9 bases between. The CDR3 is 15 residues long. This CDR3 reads CASSIGGSDQETQYF. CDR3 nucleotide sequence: TGTGCCAGTAGTATAGGCGGTAGCGACCAAGAGACCCAGTACTTC.

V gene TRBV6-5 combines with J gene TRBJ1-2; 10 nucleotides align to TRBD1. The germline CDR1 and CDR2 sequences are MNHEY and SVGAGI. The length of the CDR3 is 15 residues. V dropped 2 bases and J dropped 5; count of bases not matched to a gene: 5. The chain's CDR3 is CASSYRQGAGYGYTF. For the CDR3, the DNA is TGTGCCAGCAGTTACAGACAGGGGGCAGGTTATGGCTACACCTTC.

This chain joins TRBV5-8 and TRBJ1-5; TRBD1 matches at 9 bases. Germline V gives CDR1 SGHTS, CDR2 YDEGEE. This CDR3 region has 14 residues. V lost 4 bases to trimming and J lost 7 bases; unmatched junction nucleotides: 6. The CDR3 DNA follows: TGTGCCAGCAGCCGCGGGACAGGGACCCAGCCCCAGCATTTT. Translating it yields CASSRGTGTQPQHF.

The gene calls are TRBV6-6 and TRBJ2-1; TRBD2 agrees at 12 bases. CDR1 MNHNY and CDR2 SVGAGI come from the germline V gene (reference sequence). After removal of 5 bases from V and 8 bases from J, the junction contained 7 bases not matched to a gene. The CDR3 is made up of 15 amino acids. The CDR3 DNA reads TGTGCCAGCAGTCTGACTAGCGGGAGTAAGGATGAGCAGTTCTTC. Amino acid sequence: CASSLTSGSKDEQFF.

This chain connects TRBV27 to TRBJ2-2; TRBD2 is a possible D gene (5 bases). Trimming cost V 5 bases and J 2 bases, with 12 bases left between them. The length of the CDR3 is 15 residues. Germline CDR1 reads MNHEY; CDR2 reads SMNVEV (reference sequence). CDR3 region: CASSQDRENTGELFF. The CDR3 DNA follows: TGTGCCAGCAGTCAGGACCGGGAAAACACCGGGGAGCTGTTTTTT.

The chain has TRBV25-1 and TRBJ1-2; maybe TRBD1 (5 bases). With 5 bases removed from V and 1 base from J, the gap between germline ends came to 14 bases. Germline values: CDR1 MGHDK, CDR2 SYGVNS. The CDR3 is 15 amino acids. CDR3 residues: CASSYSQGRNYGYTF. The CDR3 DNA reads TGTGCCAGCAGTTACAGTCAGGGTCGTAACTATGGCTACACCTTC.

The chain's CDR3 is CASRSGTEAFF. As DNA, the CDR3 is TGTGCCAGCAGAAGTGGCACTGAAGCTTTCTTT. The rearrangement joins TRBV19 to TRBJ1-1; no firm D call. V dropped 9 bases and J dropped 4 bases, with 9 bases sitting between them. The length of the CDR3 is 11 residues. Germline V lookup: CDR1 LNHDA, CDR2 SQIVND (reference sequence). Supplemented by reference TRBV19 and TRBJ1-1, the full variable domain reads DGGITQSPKYLFRKEGQNVTLSCEQNLNHDAMYWYRQDPGQGLRLIYYSQIVNDFQKGDIAEGYSVSREKKESFPLTVTSAQKNPTAFYLCASRSGTEAFFGQGTRLTVV.

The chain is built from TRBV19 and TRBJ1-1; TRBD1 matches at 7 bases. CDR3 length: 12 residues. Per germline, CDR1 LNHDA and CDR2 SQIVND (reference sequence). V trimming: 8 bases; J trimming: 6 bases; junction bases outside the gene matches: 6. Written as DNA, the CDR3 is TGTGCCAGTCTTGACAGGGATGCTGAAGCTTTCTTT. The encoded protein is CASLDRDAEAFF. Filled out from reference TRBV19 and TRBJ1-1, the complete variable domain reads DGGITQSPKYLFRKEGQNVTLSCEQNLNHDAMYWYRQDPGQGLRLIYYSQIVNDFQKGDIAEGYSVSREKKESFPLTVTSAQKNPTAFYLCASLDRDAEAFFGQGTRLTVV.

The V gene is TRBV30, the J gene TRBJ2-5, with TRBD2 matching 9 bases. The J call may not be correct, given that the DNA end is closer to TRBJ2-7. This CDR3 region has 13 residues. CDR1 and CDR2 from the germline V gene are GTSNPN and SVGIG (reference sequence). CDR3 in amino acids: CAWALAGAGEQYF. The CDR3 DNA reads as TGTGCCTGGGCCTTAGCGGGAGCAGGCGAGCAGTACTTC.

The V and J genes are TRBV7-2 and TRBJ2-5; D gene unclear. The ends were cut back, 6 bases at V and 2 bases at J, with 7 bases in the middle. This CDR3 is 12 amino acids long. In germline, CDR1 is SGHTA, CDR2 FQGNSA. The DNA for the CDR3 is TGTGCCAGCAGGGCAGGACAAGAGACCCAGTACTTC. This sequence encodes CASRAGQETQYF. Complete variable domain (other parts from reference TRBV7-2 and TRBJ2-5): GAGVSQSPSNKVTEKGKDVELRCDPISGHTALYWYRQSLGQGLEFLIYFQGNSAPDKSGLPSDRFSAERTGGSVSTLTIQRTQQEDSAVYLCASRAGQETQYFGPGTRLLVL.

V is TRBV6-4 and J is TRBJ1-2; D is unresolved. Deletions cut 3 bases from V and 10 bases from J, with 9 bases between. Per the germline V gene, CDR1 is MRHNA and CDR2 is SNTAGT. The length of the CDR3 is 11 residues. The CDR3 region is CASSEGSVYTF. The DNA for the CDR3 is TGTGCCAGCAGTGAAGGTAGCGTCTACACCTTC.

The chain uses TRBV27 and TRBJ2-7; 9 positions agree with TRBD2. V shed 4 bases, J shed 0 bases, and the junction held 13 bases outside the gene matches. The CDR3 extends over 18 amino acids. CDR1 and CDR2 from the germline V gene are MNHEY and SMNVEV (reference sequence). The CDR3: CASSSYLFLREGSYEQYF. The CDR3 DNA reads TGTGCCAGCAGTTCATATCTGTTTTTGCGGGAGGGCTCCTACGAGCAGTACTTC.

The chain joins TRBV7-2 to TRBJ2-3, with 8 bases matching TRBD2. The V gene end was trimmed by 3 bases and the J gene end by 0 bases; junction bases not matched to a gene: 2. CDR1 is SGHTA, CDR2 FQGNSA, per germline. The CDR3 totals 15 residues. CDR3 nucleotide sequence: TGTGCCAGCAGCTTGGCTAGCGGGAGCACAGATACGCAGTATTTT. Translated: CASSLASGSTDTQYF.

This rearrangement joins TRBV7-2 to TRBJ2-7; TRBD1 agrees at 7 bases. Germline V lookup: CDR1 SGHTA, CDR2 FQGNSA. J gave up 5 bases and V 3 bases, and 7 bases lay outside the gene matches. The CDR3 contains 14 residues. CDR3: CASSLTGPPNEQYF. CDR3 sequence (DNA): TGTGCCAGCAGCTTGACAGGGCCCCCCAACGAGCAGTACTTC.

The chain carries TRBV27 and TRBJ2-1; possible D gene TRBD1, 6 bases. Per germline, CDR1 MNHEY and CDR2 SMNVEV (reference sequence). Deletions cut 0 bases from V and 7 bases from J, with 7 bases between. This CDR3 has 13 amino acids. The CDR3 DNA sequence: TGTGCCAGCAGTTTATCCAGGGGAAATGAGCAGTTCTTC. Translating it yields CASSLSRGNEQFF.

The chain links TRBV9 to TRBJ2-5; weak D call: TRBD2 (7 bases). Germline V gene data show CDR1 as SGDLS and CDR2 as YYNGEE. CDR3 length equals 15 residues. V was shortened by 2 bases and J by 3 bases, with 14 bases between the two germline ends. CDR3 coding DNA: TGTGCCAGCAGCGTCAATCAGGGGAGGGAAGAGACCCAGTACTTC. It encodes CASSVNQGREETQYF. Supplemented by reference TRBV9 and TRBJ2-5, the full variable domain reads DSGVTQTPKHLITATGQRVTLRCSPRSGDLSVYWYQQSLDQGLQFLIQYYNGEERAKGNILERFSAQQFPDLHSELNLSSLELGDSALYFCASSVNQGREETQYFGPGTRLLVL.

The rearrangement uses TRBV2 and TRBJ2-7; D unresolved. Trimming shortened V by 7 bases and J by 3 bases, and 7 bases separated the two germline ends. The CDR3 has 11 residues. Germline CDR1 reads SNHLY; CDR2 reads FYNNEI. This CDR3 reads CASTVSYEQYF. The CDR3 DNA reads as TGTGCCAGCACCGTCAGCTACGAGCAGTACTTC.

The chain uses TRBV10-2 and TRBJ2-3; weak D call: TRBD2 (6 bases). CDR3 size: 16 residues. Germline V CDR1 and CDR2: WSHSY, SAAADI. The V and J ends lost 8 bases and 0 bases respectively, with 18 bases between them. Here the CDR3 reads CASGLEGASSTDTQYF. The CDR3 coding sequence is TGCGCCAGCGGTTTGGAGGGAGCCTCTAGCACAGATACGCAGTATTTT.